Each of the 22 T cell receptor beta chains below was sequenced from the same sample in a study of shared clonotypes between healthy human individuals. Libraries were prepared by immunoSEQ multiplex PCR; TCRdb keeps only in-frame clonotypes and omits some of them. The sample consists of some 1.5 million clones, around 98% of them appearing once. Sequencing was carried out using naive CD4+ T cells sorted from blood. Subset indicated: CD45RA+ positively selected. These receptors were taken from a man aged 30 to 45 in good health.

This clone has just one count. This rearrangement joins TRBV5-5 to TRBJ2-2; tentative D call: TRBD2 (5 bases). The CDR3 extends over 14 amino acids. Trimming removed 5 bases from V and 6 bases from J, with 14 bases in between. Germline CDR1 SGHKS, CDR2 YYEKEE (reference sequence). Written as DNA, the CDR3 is TGTGCCAGCAGTGTCCGGGGTTGGCCCGGGGAGCTGTTTTTT. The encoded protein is CASSVRGWPGELFF.

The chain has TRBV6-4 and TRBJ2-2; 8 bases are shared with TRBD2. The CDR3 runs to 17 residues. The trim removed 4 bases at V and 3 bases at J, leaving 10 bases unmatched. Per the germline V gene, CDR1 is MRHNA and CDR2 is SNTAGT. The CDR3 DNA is TGTGCCAGCAGTGCCAGCCCAACTAGCGGACACACCGGGGAGCTGTTTTTT. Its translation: CASSASPTSGHTGELFF.

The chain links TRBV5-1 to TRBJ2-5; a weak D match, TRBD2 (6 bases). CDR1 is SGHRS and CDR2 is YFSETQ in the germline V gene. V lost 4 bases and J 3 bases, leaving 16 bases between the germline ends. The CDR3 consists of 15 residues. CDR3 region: CASSTTGTGEETQYF. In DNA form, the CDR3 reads TGCGCCAGCAGCACAACCGGGACGGGGGAAGAGACCCAGTACTTC.

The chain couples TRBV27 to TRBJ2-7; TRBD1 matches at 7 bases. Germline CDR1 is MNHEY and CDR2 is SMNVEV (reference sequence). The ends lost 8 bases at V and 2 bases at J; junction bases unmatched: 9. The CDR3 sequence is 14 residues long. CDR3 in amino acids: CASRPDRDTYEQYF. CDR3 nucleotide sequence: TGTGCCAGCCGCCCAGACAGGGACACCTACGAGCAGTACTTC.

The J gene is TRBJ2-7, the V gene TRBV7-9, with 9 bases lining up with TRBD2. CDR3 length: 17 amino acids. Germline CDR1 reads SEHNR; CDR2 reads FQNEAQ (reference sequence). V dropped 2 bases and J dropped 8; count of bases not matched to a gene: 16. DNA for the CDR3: TGTGCCAGCAGCTTAAGGCCCCCTAGCGGGAAGGCGTATCAGCAGTACTTC. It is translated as CASSLRPPSGKAYQQYF.

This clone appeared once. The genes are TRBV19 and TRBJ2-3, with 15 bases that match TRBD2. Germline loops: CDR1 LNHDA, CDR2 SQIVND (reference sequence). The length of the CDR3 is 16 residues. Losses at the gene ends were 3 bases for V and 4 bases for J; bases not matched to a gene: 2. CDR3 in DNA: TGTGCCAGTAGTATTGGACTAGCGGGAGGGTCAGATACGCAGTATTTT. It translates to CASSIGLAGGSDTQYF.

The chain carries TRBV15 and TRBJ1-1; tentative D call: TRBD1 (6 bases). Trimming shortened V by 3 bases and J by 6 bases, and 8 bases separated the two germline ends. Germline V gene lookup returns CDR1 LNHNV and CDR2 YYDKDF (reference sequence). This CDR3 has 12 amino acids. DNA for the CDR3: TGTGCCACCAGCAGGGACAGTTCTGAAGCTTTCTTT. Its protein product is CATSRDSSEAFF.

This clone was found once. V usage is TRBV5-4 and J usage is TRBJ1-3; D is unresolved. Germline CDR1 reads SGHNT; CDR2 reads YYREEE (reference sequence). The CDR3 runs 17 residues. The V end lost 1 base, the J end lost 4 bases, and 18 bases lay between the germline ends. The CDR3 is CASSLFGLRLWGNTIYF. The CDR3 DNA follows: TGTGCCAGCAGCTTGTTCGGACTCCGACTGTGGGGAAACACCATATATTTT.

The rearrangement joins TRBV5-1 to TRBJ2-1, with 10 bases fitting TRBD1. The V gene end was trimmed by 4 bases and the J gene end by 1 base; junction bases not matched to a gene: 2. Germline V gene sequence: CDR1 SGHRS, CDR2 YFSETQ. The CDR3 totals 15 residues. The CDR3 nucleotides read TGCGCCAGCAGCGCGGGACAGGGGTCCTACAATGAGCAGTTCTTC. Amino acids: CASSAGQGSYNEQFF.

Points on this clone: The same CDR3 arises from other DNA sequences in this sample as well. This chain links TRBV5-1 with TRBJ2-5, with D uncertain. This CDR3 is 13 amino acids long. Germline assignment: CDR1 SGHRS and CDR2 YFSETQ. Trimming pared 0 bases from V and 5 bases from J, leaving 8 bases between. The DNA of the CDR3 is TGCGCCAGCAGCTTGGGGGCAGAGGAGACCCAGTACTTC. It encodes CASSLGAEETQYF.

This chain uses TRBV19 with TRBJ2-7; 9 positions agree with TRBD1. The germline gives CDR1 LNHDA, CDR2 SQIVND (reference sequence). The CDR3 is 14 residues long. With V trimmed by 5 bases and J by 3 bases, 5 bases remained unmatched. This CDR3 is CASSSGTGFYEQYF. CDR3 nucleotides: TGTGCCAGTAGTTCCGGGACAGGGTTCTACGAGCAGTACTTC.

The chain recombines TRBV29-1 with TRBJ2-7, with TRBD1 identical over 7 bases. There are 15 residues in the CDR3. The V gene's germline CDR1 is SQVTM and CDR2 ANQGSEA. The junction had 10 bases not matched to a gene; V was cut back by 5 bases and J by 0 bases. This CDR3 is CSVTKGQLNSYEQYF. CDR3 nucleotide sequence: TGCAGCGTTACCAAGGGACAGCTAAACTCCTACGAGCAGTACTTC.

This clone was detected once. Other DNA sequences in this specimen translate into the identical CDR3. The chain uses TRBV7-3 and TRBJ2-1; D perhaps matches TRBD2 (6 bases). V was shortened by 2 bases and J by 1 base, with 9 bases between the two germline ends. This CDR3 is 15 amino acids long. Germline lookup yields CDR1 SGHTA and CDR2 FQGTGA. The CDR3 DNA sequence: TGTGCCAGCAGCTTAGATCGGGGGTCCTACAATGAGCAGTTCTTC. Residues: CASSLDRGSYNEQFF.

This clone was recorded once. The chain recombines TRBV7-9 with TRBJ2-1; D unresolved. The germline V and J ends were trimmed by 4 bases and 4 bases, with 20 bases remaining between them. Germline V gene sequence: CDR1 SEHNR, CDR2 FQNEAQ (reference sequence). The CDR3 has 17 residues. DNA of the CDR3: TGTGCCAGCAGCTCCCGAATATGGGCCACGTCATACAATGAGCAGTTCTTC. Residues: CASSSRIWATSYNEQFF.

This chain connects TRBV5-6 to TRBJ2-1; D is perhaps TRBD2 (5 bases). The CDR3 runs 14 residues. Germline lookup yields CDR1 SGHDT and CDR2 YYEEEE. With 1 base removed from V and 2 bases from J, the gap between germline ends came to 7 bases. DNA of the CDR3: TGTGCCAGCAGCTTGCAGGAGGCCTACAATGAGCAGTTCTTC. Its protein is CASSLQEAYNEQFF.

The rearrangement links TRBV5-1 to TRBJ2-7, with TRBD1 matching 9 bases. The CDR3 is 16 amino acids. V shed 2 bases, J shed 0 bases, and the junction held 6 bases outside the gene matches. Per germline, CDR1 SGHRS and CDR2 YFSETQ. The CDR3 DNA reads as TGCGCCAGCAGCTTCCTTGACAGGGGGAGCTCCTACGAGCAGTACTTC. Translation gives CASSFLDRGSSYEQYF.

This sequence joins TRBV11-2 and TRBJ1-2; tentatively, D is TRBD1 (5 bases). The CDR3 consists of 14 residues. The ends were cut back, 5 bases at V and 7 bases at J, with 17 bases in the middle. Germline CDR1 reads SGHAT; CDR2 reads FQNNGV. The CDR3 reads CASSLSRQGGGYTF. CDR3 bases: TGTGCCAGCAGCCTCTCCCGGCAGGGCGGTGGCTACACCTTC.

The CDR3 region is CATSSATNEKLFF. The CDR3 nucleotides are TGTGCCACTTCAAGTGCAACTAATGAAAAACTGTTTTTT. The V call is TRBV5-4, the J call TRBJ1-4; D ambiguous. The CDR3 runs to 13 residues. V lost 9 bases and J 0 bases, leaving 9 bases between the germline ends. Germline V gives CDR1 SGHNT, CDR2 YYREEE (reference sequence).

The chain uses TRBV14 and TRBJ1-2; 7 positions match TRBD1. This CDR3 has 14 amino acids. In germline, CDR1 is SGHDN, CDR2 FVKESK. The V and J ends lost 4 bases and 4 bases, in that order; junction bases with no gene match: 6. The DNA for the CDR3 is TGTGCCAGCAGCCTCCTGAGGGGGCCCTATGGCTACACCTTC. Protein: CASSLLRGPYGYTF. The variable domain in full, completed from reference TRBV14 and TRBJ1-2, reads EAGVTQFPSHSVIEKGQTVTLRCDPISGHDNLYWYRRVMGKEIKFLLHFVKESKQDESGMPNNRFLAERTGGTYSTLKVQPAELEDSGVYFCASSLLRGPYGYTFGSGTRLTVV.

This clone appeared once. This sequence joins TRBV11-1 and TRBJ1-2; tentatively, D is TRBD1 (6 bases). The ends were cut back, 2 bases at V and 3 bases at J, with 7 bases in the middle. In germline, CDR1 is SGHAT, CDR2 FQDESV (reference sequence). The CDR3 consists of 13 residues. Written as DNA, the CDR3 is TGTGCCAGCAGCTTATACAGGGACTATGGCTACACCTTC. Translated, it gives CASSLYRDYGYTF.

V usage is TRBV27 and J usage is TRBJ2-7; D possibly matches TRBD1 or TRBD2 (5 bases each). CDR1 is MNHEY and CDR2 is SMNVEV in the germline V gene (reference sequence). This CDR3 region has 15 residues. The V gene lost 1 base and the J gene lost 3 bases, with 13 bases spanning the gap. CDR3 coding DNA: TGTGCCAGCAGTTTATTATCGGGACGGAGCTACGAGCAGTACTTC. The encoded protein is CASSLLSGRSYEQYF.

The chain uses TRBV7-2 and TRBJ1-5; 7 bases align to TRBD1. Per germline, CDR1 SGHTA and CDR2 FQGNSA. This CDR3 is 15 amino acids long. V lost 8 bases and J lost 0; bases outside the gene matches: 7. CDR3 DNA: TGTGCCAGCCGAAAGGACAGGATTAGCAATCAGCCCCAGCATTTT. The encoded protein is CASRKDRISNQPQHF.